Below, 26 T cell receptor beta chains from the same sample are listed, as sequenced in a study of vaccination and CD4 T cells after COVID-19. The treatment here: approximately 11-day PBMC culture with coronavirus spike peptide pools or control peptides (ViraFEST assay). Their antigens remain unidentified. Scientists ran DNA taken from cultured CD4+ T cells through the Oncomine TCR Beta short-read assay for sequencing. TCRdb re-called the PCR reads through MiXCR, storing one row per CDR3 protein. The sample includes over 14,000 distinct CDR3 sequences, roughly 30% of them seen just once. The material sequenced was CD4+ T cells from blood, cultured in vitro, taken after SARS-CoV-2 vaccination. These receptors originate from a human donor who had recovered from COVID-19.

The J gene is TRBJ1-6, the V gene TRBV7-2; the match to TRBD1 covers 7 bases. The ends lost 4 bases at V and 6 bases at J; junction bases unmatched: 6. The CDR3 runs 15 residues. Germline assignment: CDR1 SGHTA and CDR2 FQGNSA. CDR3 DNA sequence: TGTGCCAGCAGCTCGAAGACAGGGCTTAATTCACCCCTCCACTTT. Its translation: CASSSKTGLNSPLHF.

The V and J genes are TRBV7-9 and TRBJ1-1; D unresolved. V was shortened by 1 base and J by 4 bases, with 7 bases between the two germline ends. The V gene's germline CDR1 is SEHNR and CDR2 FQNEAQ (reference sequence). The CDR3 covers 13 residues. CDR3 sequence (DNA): TGTGCCAGCAGCTTAGAGTCCCGCACTGAAGCTTTCTTT. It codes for CASSLESRTEAFF.

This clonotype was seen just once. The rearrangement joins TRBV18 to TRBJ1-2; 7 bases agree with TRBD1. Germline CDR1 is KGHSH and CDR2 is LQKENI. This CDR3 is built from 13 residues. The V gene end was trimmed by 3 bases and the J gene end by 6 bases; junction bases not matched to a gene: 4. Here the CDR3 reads CASSPLGTDGYTF. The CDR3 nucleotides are TGTGCCAGCTCACCCCTAGGGACAGATGGCTACACCTTC. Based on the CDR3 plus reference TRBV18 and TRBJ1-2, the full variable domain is NAGVMQNPRHLVRRRGQEARLRCSPMKGHSHVYWYRQLPEEGLKFMVYLQKENIIDESGMPKERFSAEFPKEGPSILRIQQVVRGDSAAYFCASSPLGTDGYTFGSGTRLTVV.

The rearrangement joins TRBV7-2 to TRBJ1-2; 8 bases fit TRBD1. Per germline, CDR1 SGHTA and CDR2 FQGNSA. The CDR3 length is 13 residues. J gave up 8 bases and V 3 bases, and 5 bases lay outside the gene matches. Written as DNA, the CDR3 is TGTGCCAGCAGCTTGGGCAGGGGGCGAGGCTACACCTTC. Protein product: CASSLGRGRGYTF.

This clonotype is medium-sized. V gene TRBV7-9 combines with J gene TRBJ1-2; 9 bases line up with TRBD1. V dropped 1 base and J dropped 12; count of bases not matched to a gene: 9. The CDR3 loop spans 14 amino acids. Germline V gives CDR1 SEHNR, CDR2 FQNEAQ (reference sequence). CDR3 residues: CASSLGTGGAFHTF. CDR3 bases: TGTGCCAGCAGCTTAGGAACAGGGGGCGCGTTCCACACCTTC.

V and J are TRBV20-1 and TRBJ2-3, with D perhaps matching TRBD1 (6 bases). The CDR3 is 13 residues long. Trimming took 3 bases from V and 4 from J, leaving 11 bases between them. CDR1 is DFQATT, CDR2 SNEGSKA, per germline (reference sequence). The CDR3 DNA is TGCAGTGCTAGTGTCGAGGGGGCAGATACGCAGTATTTT. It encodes CSASVEGADTQYF.

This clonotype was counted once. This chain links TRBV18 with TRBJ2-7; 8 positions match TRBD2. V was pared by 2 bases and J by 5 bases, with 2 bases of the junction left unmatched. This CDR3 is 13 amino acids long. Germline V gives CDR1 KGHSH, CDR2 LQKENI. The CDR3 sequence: CASSPGTSHEQYF. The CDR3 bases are TGTGCCAGCTCACCAGGGACTAGTCACGAGCAGTACTTC.

The CDR3: CASSFQGVAEAFF. CDR3 coding DNA: TGTGCCAGCAGCTTCCAGGGGGTGGCTGAAGCTTTCTTT. This chain uses TRBV7-9 with TRBJ1-1; 7 bases match TRBD1. The CDR3 runs 13 residues. Germline CDR1 SEHNR, CDR2 FQNEAQ (reference sequence). V dropped 3 bases and J dropped 6; count of bases not matched to a gene: 4.

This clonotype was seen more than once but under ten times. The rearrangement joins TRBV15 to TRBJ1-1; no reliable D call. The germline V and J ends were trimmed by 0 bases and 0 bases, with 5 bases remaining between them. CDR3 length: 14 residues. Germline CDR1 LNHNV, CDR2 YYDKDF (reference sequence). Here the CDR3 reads CATSRDRLNTEAFF. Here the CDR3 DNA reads TGTGCCACCAGCAGAGATCGGTTGAACACTGAAGCTTTCTTT.

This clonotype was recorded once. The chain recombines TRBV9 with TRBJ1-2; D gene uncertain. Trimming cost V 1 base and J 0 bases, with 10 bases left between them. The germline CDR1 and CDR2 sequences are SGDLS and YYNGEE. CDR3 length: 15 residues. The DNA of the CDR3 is TGTGCCAGCAGCGTACTCTCAACCTCTAACTATGGCTACACCTTC. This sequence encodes CASSVLSTSNYGYTF.

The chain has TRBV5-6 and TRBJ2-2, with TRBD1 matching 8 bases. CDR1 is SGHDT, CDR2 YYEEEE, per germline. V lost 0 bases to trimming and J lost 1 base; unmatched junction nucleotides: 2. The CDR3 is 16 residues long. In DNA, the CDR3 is TGTGCCAGCAGCTTGGGGGGGACAGGGAACACCGGGGAGCTGTTTTTT. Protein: CASSLGGTGNTGELFF.

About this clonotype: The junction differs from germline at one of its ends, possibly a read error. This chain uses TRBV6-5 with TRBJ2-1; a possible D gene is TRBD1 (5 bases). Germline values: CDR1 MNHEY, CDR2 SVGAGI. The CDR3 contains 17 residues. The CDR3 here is CASNYRTPLGIYNEQFF. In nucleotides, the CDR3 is TGTGCCAGCAATTACCGGACACCTTTGGGAATCTACAATGAGCAGTTCTTC.

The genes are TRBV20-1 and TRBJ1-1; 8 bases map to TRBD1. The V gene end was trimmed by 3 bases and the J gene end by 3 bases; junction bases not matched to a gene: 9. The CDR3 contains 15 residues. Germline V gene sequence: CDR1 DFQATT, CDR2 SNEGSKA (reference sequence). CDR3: CSARPSMDRDTEAFF. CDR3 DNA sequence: TGCAGTGCTAGGCCCTCTATGGACAGGGACACTGAAGCTTTCTTT.

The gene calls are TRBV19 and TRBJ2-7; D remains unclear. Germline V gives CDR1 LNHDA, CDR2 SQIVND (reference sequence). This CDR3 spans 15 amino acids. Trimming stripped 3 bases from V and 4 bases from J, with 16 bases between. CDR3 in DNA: TGTGCCAGTAGTATCCTCCCCCGTCAAGATTACGAGCAGTACTTC. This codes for CASSILPRQDYEQYF.

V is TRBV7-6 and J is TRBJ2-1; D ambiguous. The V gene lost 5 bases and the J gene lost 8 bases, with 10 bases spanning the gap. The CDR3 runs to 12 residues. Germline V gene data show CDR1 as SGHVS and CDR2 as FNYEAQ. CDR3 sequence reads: CASSPGLDEQFF. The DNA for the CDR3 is TGTGCCAGCAGCCCCGGGCTCGATGAGCAGTTCTTC.

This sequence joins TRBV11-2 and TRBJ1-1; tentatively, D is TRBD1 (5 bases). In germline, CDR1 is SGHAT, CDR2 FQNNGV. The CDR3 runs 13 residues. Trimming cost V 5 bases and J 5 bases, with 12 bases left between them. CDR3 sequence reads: CASSVIGVTEAFF. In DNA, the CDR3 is TGTGCCAGCAGCGTCATAGGGGTAACTGAAGCTTTCTTT.

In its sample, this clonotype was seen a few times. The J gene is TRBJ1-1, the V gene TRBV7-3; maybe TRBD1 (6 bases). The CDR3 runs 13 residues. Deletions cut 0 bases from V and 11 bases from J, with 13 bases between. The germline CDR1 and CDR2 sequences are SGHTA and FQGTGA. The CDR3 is CASSLTWGLRAFF. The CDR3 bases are TGTGCCAGCAGCTTAACATGGGGGCTTCGGGCTTTCTTT. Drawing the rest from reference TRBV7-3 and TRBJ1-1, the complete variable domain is GAGVSQTPSNKVTEKGKYVELRCDPISGHTALYWYRQSLGQGPEFLIYFQGTGAADDSGLPNDRFFAVRPEGSVSTLKIQRTERGDSAVYLCASSLTWGLRAFFGQGTRLTVV.

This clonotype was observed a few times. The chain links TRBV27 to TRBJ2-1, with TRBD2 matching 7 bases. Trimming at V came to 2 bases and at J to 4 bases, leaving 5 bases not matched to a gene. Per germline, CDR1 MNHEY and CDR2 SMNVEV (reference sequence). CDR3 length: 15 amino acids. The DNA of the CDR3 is TGTGCCAGCAGTTTAATACTAGCGAGATACAATGAGCAGTTCTTC. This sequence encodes CASSLILARYNEQFF.

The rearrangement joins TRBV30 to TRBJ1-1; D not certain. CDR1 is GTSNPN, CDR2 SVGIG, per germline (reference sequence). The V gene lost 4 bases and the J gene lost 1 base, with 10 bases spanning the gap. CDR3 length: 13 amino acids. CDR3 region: CAWMWQPNTEAFF. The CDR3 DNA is TGTGCCTGGATGTGGCAGCCGAACACTGAAGCTTTCTTT.

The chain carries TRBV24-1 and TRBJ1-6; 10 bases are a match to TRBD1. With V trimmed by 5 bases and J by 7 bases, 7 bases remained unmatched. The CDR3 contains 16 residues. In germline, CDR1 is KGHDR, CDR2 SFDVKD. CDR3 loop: CATSAGTGAGNSPLHF. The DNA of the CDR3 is TGTGCCACCAGTGCCGGGACAGGGGCGGGGAATTCACCCCTCCACTTT.

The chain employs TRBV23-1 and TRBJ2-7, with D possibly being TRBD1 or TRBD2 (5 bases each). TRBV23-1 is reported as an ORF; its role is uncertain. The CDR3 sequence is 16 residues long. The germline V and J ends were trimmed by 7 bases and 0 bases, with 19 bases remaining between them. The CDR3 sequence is CASIYSPGPRSYEQYF. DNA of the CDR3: TGCGCCAGCATTTACTCTCCGGGACCCCGCTCCTACGAGCAGTACTTC.

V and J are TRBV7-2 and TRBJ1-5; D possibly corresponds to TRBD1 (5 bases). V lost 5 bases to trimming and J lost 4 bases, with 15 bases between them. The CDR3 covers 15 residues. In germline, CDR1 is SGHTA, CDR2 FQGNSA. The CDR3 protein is CASSQKGGANQPQHF. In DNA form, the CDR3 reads TGTGCCAGCAGCCAGAAGGGAGGGGCAAATCAGCCCCAGCATTTT.

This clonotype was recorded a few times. In DNA, the CDR3 is TGCAGTGCTAGCCCGCTAGCGGGAGTGATAACAGGGGAGCTGTTTTTT. Protein product: CSASPLAGVITGELFF. The chain links TRBV20-1 to TRBJ2-2; 10 bases map to TRBD2. The CDR3 has 16 residues. V lost 3 bases and J lost 8; bases outside the gene matches: 12. Germline CDR1 reads DFQATT; CDR2 reads SNEGSKA (reference sequence).

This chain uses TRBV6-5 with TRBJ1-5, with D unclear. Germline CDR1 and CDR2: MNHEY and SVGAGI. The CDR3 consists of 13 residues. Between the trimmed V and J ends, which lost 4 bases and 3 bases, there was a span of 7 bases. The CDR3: CASSFEINQPQHF. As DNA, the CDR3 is TGTGCCAGCAGTTTCGAGATCAATCAGCCCCAGCATTTT.

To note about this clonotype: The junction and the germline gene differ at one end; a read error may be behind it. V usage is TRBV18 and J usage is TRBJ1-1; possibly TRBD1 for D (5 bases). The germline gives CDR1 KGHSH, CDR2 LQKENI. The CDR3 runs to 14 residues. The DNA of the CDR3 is TGTGCCAGCTCACCACTCGGTCGAGGGACTGGAGCTTTCTTT. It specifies CASSPLGRGTGAFF. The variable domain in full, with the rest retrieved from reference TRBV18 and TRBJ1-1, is NAGVMQNPRHLVRRRGQEARLRCSPMKGHSHVYWYRQLPEEGLKFMVYLQKENIIDESGMPKERFSAEFPKEGPSILRIQQVVRGDSAAYFCASSPLGRGTGAFFGQGTRLTVV.

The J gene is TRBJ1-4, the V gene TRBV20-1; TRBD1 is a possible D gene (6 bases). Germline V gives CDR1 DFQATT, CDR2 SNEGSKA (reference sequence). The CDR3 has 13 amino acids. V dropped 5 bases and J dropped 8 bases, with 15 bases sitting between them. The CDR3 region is CSASGAIREKLFF. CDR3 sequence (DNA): TGCAGTGCTTCAGGGGCTATTAGGGAAAAACTGTTTTTT.